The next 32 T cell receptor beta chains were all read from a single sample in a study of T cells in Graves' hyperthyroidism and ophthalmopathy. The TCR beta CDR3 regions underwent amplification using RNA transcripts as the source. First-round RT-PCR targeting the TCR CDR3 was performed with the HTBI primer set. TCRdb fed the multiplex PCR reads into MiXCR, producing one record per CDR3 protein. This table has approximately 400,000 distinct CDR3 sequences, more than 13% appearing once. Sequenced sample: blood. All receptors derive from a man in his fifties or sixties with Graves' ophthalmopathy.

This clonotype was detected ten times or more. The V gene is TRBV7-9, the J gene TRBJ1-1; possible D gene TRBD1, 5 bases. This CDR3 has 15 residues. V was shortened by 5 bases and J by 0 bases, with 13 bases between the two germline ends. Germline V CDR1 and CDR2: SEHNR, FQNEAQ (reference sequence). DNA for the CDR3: TGTGCCAGCAGCCAGCCCTGGACATTGAACACTGAAGCTTTCTTT. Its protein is CASSQPWTLNTEAFF.

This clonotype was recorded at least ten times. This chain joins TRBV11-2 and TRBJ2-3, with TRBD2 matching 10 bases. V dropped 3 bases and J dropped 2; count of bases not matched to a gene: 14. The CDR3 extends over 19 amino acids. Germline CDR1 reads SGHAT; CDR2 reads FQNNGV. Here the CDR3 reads CASSFRWLAGVGHTDTQYF. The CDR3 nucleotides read TGTGCCAGCAGCTTTCGATGGCTAGCGGGAGTGGGGCACACAGATACGCAGTATTTT.

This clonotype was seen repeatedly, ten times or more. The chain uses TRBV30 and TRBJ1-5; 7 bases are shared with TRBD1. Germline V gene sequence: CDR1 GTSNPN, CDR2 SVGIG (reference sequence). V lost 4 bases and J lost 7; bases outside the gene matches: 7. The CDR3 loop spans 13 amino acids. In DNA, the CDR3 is TGTGCCTGGAATCCACAGGGGCGGCAGCCCCAGCATTTT. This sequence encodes CAWNPQGRQPQHF. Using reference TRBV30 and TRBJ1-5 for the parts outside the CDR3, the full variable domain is SQTIHQWPATLVQPVGSPLSLECTVEGTSNPNLYWYRQAAGRGLQLLFYSVGIGQISSEVPQNLSASRPQDRQFILSSKKLLLSDSGFYLCAWNPQGRQPQHFGDGTRLSIL.

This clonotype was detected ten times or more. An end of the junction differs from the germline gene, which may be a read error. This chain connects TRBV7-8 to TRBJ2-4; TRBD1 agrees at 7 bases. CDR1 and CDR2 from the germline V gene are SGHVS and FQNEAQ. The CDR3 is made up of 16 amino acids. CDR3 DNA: TGTGCCAGCAGCTCACAGGGGTCGGATCCCAAAAACATCCAGTACTTC. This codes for CASSSQGSDPKNIQYF.

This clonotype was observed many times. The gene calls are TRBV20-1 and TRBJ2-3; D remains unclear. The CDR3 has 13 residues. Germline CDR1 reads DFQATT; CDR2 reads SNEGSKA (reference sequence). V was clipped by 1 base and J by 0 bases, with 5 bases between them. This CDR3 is CSARVGSTDTQYF. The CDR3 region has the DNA TGCAGTGCTAGAGTTGGGAGCACAGATACGCAGTATTTT.

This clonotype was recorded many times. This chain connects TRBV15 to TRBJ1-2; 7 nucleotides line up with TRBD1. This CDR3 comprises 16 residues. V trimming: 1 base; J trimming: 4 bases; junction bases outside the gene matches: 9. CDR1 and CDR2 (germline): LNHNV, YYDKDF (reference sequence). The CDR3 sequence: CATSRANRDSLYGYTF. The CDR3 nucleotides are TGTGCCACCAGCAGAGCAAACCGGGACAGTCTCTATGGCTACACCTTC. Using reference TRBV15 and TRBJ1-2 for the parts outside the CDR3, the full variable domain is DAMVIQNPRYQVTQFGKPVTLSCSQTLNHNVMYWYQQKSSQAPKLLFHYYDKDFNNEADTPDNFQSRRPNTSFCFLDIRSPGLGDTAMYLCATSRANRDSLYGYTFGSGTRLTVV.

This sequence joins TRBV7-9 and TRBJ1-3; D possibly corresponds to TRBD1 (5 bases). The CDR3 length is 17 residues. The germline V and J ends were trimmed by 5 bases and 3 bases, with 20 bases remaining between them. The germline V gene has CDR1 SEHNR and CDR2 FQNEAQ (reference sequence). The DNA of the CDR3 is TGTGCCAGCAGCACCCAAACCGGGACGGCGGTTGGAAACACCATATATTTT. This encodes CASSTQTGTAVGNTIYF. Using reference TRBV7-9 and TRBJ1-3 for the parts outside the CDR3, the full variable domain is DTGVSQNPRHKITKRGQNVTFRCDPISEHNRLYWYRQTLGQGPEFLTYFQNEAQLEKSRLLSDRFSAERPKGSFSTLEIQRTEQGDSAMYLCASSTQTGTAVGNTIYFGEGSWLTVV.

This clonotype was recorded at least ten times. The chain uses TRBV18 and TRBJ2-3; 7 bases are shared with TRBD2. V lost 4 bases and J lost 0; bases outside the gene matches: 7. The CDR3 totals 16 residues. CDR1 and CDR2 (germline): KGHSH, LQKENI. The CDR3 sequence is CASSQMRGTSTDTQYF. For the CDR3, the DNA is TGTGCCAGCTCACAGATGCGGGGGACTAGCACAGATACGCAGTATTTT. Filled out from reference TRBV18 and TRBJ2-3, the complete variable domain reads NAGVMQNPRHLVRRRGQEARLRCSPMKGHSHVYWYRQLPEEGLKFMVYLQKENIIDESGMPKERFSAEFPKEGPSILRIQQVVRGDSAAYFCASSQMRGTSTDTQYFGPGTRLTVL.

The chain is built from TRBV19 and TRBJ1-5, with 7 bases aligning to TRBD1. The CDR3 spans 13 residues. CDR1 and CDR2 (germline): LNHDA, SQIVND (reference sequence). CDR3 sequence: CFVRAGGLQPQHF. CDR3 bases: TGTTTCGTCCGGGCAGGGGGGCTTCAGCCCCAGCATTTT.

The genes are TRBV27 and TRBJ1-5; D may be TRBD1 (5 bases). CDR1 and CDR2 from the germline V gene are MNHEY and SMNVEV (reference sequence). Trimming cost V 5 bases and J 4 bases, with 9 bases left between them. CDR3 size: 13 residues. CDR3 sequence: CASSRRGNQPQHF. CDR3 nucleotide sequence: TGTGCCAGCAGTCGCCGGGGGAATCAGCCCCAGCATTTT.

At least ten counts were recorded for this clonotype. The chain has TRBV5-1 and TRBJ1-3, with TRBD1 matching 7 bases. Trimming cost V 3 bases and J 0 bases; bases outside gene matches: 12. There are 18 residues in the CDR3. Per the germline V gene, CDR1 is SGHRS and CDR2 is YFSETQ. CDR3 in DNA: TGCGCCAGCAGCTGGGACCAGACAGGGACCCTCTCTGGAAACACCATATATTTT. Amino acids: CASSWDQTGTLSGNTIYF. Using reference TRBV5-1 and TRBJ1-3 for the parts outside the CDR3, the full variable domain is KAGVTQTPRYLIKTRGQQVTLSCSPISGHRSVSWYQQTPGQGLQFLFEYFSETQRNKGNFPGRFSGRQFSNSRSEMNVSTLELGDSALYLCASSWDQTGTLSGNTIYFGEGSWLTVV.

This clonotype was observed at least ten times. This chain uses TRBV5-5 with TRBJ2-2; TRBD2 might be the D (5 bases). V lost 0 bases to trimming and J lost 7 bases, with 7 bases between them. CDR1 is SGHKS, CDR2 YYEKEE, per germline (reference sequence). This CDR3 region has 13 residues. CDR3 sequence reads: CASSLGGSGELFF. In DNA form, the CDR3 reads TGTGCCAGCAGCTTGGGAGGGAGCGGGGAGCTGTTTTTT.

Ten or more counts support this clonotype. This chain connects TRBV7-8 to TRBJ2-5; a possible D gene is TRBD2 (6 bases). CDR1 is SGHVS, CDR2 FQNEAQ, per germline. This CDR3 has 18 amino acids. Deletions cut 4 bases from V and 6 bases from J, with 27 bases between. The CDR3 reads CASSSGVQVARESKTQYF. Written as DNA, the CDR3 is TGTGCCAGCAGCTCGGGGGTACAGGTCGCAAGAGAAAGTAAGACCCAGTACTTC. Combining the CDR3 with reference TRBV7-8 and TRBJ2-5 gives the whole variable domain GAGVSQSPRYKVAKRGQDVALRCDPISGHVSLFWYQQALGQGPEFLTYFQNEAQLDKSGLPSDRFFAERPEGSVSTLKIQRTQQEDSAVYLCASSSGVQVARESKTQYFGPGTRLLVL.

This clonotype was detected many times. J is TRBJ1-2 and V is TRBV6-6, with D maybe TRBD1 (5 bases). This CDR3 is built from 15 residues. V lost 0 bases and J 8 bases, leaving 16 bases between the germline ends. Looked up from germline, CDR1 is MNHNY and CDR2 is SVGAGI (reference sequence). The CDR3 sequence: CASSYSPRQLRGYTF. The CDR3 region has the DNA TGTGCCAGCAGTTACTCGCCCCGACAGCTGCGGGGCTACACCTTC.

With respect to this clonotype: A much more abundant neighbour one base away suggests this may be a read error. The CDR3 is CASSHGMQTSAYEQYF. The CDR3 DNA is TGTGCCAGCAGTCACGGAATGCAAACCTCAGCCTACGAGCAGTACTTC. The chain combines TRBV27 with TRBJ2-7; D not resolved. The ends were cut back, 5 bases at V and 2 bases at J, with 19 bases in the middle. CDR1 is MNHEY and CDR2 is SMNVEV in the germline V gene (reference sequence). CDR3 length: 16 amino acids.

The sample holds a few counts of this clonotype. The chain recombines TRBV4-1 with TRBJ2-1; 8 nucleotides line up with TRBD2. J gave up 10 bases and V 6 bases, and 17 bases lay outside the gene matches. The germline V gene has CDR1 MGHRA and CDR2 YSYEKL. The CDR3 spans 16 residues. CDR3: CASRPLGTRGHYEQFF. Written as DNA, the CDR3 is TGCGCCAGCAGGCCTCTAGGGACTAGAGGTCATTACGAGCAGTTCTTC.

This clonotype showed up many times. In DNA, the CDR3 is TGTGCCAGCAGCTTTAGCCCCGTCGGCAGGAGTAGCAATCAGCCCCAGCATTTT. It codes for CASSFSPVGRSSNQPQHF. This chain joins TRBV7-8 and TRBJ1-5; D remains unclear. Trimming removed 3 bases at V and 0 bases at J, with 18 bases between. Germline V gene lookup returns CDR1 SGHVS and CDR2 FQNEAQ. CDR3 size: 18 residues.

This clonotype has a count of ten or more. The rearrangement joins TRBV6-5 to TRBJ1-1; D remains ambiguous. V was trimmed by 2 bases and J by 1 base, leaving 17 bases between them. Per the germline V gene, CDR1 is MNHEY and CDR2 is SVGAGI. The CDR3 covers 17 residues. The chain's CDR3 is CASSYELLTRKNTEAFF. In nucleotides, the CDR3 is TGTGCCAGCAGTTACGAGTTACTTACAAGGAAGAACACTGAAGCTTTCTTT.

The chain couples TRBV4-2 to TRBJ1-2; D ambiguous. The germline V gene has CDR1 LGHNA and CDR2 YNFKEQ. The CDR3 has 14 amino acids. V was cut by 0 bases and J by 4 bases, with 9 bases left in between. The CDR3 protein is CASSQDSASYGYTF. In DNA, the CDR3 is TGTGCCAGCAGCCAAGATTCGGCAAGCTATGGCTACACCTTC.

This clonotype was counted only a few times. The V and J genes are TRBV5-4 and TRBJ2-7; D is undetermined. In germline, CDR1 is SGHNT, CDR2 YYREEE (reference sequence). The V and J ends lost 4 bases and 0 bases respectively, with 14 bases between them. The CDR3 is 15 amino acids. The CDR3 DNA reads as TGTGCCAGCAGCCCCACGAACTCGAGCTCCTACGAGCAGTACTTC. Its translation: CASSPTNSSSYEQYF.

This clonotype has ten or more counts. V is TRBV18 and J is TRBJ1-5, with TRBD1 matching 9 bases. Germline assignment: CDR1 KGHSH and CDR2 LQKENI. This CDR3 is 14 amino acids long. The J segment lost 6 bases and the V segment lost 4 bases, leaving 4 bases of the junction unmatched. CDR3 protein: CASSRTGEGQPQHF. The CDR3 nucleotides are TGTGCCAGCTCACGGACAGGGGAAGGTCAGCCCCAGCATTTT.

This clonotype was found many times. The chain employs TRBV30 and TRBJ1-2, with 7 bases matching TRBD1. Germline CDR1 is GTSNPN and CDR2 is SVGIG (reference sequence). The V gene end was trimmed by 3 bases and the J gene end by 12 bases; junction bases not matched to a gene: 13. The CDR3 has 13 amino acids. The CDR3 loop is CAWRVVGTVGHTF. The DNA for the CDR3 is TGTGCCTGGAGGGTTGTCGGGACAGTCGGACACACCTTC.

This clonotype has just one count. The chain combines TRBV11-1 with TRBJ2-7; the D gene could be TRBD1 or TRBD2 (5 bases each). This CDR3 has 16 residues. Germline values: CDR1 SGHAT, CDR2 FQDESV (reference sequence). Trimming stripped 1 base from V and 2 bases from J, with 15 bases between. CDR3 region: CASSLVGGIRPYEQYF. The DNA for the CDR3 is TGTGCCAGCAGCTTAGTTGGGGGAATCAGGCCCTACGAGCAGTACTTC.

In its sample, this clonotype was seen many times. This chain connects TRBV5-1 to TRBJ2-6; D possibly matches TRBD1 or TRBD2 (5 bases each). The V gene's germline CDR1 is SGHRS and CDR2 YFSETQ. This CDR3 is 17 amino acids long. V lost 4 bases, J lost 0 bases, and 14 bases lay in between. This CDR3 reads CASSEMGPTSGANVLTF. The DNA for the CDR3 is TGCGCCAGCAGCGAGATGGGACCGACCTCTGGGGCCAACGTCCTGACTTTC.

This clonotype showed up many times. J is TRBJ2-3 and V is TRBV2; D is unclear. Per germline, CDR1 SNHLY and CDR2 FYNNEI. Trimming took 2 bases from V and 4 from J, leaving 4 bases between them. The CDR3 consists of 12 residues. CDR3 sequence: CASSEMADTQYF. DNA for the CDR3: TGTGCCAGCAGTGAAATGGCAGATACGCAGTATTTT.

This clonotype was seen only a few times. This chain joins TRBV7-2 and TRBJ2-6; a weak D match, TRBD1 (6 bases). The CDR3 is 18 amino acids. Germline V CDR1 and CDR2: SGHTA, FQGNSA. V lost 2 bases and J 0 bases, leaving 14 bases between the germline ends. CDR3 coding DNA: TGTGCCAGCAGCTTACAATACAGGGTCAGCTCTGGGGCCAACGTCCTGACTTTC. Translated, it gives CASSLQYRVSSGANVLTF.

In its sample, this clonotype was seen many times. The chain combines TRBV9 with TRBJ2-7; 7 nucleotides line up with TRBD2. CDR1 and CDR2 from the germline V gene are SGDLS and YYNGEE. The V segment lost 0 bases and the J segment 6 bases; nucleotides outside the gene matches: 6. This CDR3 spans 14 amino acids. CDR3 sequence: CASSVAAGDREQYF. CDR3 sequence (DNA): TGTGCCAGCAGCGTAGCCGCGGGGGACCGCGAGCAGTACTTC.

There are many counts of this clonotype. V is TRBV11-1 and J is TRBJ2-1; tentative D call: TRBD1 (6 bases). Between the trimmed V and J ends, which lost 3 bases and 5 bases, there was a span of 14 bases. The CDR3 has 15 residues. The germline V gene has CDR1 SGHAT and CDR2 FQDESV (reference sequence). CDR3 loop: CASSFTGTPNNEQFF. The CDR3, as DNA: TGTGCCAGCAGCTTTACCGGGACACCGAACAATGAGCAGTTCTTC.

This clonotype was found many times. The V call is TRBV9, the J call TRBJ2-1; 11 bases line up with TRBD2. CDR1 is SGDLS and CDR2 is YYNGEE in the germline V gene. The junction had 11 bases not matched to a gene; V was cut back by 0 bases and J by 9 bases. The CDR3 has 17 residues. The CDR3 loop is CASSVEASGRLHGEQFF. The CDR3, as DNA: TGTGCCAGCAGCGTAGAGGCTAGCGGGAGGCTTCACGGTGAGCAGTTCTTC. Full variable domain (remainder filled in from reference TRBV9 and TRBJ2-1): DSGVTQTPKHLITATGQRVTLRCSPRSGDLSVYWYQQSLDQGLQFLIQYYNGEERAKGNILERFSAQQFPDLHSELNLSSLELGDSALYFCASSVEASGRLHGEQFFGPGTRLTVL.

The CDR3 DNA sequence: TGTGCCAGTAGCCTCCAGGGGGGCGGACTCTACGAGCAGTACTTC. It encodes CASSLQGGGLYEQYF. The genes are TRBV19 and TRBJ2-7; TRBD1 is a possible D gene (7 bases). V was pared by 6 bases and J by 3 bases, with 18 bases between. Germline-derived CDR1 and CDR2 are LNHDA and SQIVND (reference sequence). The CDR3 covers 15 residues.

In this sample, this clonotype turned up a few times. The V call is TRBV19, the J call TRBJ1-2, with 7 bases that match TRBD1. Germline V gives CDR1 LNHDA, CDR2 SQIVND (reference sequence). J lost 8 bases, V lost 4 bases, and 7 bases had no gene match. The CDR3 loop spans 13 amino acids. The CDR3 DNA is TGTGCCAGTAGTAATAGCGGGACAGTCGGCTACACCTTC. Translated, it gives CASSNSGTVGYTF.

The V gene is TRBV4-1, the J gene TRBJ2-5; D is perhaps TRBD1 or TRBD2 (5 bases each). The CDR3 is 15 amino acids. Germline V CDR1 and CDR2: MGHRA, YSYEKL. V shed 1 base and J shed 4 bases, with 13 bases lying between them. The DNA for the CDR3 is TGCGCCAGCAGCCAAGGGGTGCAGGGACGAGAGACCCAGTACTTC. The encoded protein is CASSQGVQGRETQYF.